This T cell receptor (beta chain) was recovered during a study of response to subunit inactivated influenza vaccine. Study-wide findings and caveats: The study's authors posited that every seasonal influenza vaccination enlists few new T cells.

On this clonotype itself: As yet, its antigen is unknown.

CDR1 is LGHNA and CDR2 is YSLEER in the germline V gene. The CDR3 totals 17 residues. V gave up 0 bases and J gave up 9 bases; unmatched junction bases: 13. TCRdb analysed the RT-PCR reads with MiXCR anew, one entry per CDR3 protein. The profile shows hundreds of thousands of distinct CDR3 sequences, 16% of them singletons. This sequence originates from a man in his fifties or sixties who received an inactivated influenza vaccine. The rearrangement joins TRBV4-3 to TRBJ2-3, with TRBD2 identical over 9 bases. The sample consisted of CD4+ T cells sorted from PBMCs, taken roughly 24 months after vaccination. As DNA, the CDR3 is TGCGCCAGCAGCCAAGATGGTACAGCGGGGGGAGGTTTGACGCAGTATTTT. As protein: CASSQDGTAGGGLTQYF.